This T cell receptor (beta chain) was documented in a study of cytomegalovirus exposure and HLA in healthy donors. Study observations and caveats: A later analysis associated some 16,000 TCR beta sequences with HLA alleles at a 0.05 false discovery rate. In a later analysis, TCR beta V- and J-gene trimming showed a link to a missense DCLRE1C variant.

The CDR3 length is 14 residues. Germline-derived CDR1 and CDR2 are SNHLY and FYNNEI. V gave up 7 bases and J gave up 5 bases, with 17 bases separating them. The PCR contained 60 Vbeta and 13 Jbeta primers. As handled by the study authors: Later, an analysis found 75 million to 100 million unique TCR beta chains, and 8.5 million to 14 million of these were shared. The table came from immunoSEQ multiplex PCR; TCRdb's copy has only in-frame clones and leaves some out. That table supplies the V and J calls and clone size; D and trimming were determined from the DNA. The table records approximately 86,000 clones, around 70% of them present only once. While unrecorded immune exposures were likely, the donors were nominally healthy when sampled. A note on this clone: Its antigen is not identified.

Sequencing was done on a sample of PBMCs. This sequence was found in a man in his sixties in good health and CMV-seronegative. This rearrangement joins TRBV2 to TRBJ1-2, with D unresolved. The DNA of the CDR3 is TGTGCCAGCACCGTGGCGGCAGTACCGTATGGCTACACCTTC. Its protein product is CASTVAAVPYGYTF.